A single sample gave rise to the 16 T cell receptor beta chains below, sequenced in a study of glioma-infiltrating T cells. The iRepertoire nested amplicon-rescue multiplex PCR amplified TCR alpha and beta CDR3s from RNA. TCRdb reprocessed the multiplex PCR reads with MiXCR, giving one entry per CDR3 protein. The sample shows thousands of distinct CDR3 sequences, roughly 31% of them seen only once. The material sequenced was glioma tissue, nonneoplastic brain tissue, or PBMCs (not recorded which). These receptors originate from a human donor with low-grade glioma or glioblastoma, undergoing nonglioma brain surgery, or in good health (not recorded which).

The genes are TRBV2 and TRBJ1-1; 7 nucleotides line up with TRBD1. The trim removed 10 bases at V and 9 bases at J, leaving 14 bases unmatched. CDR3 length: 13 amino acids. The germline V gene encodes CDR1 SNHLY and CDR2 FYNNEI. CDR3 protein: CAILSTGVTQAFF. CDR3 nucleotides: TGTGCCATCCTCTCTACAGGGGTGACTCAAGCTTTCTTT.

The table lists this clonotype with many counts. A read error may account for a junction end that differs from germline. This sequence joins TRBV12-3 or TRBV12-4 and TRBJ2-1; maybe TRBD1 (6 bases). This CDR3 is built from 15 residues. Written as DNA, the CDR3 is TGTGCCAGCAAAGACAGGAAGAGGAACTACTATGAGCAGTTCTTC. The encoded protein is CASKDRKRNYYEQFF.

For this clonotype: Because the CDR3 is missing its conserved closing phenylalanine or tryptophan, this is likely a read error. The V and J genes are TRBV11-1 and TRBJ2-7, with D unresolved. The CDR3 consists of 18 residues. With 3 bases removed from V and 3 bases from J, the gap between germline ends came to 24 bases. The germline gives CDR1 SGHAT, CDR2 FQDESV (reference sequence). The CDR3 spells CASSFGPSDGPGNYEQYL. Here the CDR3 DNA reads TGTGCCAGCAGCTTCGGGCCATCGGACGGCCCCGGAAACTACGAGCAGTACCTC.

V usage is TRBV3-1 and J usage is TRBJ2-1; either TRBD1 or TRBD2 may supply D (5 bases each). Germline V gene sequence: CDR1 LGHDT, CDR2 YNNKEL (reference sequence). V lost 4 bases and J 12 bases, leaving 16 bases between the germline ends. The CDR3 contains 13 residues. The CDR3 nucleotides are TGTGCCAGCAGCCTTCCGAGGTGGGGGATGCAGTTCTTC. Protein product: CASSLPRWGMQFF.

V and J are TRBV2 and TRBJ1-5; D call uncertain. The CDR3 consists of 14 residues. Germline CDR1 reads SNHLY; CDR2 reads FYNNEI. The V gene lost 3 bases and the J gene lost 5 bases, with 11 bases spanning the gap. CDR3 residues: CASSDRAFHQPQHF. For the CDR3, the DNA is TGTGCCAGCAGTGATCGGGCTTTCCATCAGCCCCAGCATTTT.

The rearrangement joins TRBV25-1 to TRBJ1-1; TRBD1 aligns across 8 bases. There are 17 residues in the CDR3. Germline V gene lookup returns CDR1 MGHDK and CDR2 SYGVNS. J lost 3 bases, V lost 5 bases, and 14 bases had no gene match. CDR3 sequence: CASSPSGQGFLDTEAFF. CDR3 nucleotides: TGTGCCAGCAGTCCTTCTGGACAGGGATTTCTCGACACTGAAGCTTTCTTT.

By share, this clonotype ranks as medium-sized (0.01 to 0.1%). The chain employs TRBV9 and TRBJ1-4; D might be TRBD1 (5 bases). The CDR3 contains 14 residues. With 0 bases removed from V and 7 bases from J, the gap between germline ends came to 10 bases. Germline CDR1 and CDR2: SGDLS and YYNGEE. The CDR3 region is CASSVDSGGEKLFF. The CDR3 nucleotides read TGTGCCAGCAGCGTAGATTCGGGGGGTGAAAAACTGTTTTTT.

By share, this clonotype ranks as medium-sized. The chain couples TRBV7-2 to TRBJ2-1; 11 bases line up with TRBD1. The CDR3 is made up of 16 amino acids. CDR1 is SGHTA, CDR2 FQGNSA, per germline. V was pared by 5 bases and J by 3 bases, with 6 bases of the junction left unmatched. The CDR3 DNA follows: TGTGCCAGCAGCCTGGACAGGGGGCCGCTCTACAATGAGCAGTTCTTC. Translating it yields CASSLDRGPLYNEQFF. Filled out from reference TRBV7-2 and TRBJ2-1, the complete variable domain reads GAGVSQSPSNKVTEKGKDVELRCDPISGHTALYWYRQSLGQGLEFLIYFQGNSAPDKSGLPSDRFSAERTGGSVSTLTIQRTQQEDSAVYLCASSLDRGPLYNEQFFGPGTRLTVL.

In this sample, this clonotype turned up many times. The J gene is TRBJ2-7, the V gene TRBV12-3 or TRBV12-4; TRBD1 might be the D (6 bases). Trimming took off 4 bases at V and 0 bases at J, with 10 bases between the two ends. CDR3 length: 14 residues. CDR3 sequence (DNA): TGTGCCAGCAGTTCCAGGGGCCTCTCCTACGAGCAGTACTTC. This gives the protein CASSSRGLSYEQYF.

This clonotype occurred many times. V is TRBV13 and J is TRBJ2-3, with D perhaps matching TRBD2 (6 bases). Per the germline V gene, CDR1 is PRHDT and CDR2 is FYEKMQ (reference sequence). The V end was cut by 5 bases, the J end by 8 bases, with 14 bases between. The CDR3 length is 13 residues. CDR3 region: CASSLKGLPTQYF. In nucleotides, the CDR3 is TGTGCCAGCAGCCTCAAGGGACTTCCTACGCAGTATTTT.

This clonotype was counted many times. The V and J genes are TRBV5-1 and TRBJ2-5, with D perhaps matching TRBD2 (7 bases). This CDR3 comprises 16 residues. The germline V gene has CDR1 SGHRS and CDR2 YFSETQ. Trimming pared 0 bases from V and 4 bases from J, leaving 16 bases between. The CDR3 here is CASSLVSGGQGETQYF. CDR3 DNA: TGCGCCAGCAGCTTGGTATCGGGGGGCCAAGGAGAGACCCAGTACTTC.

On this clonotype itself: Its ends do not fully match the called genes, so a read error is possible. The chain's CDR3 is CAPSRDETEDTPPQHF. CDR3 bases: TGTGCCCCCAGCAGAGACGAGACGGAGGACACTCCGCCCCAGCATTTT. V usage is TRBV15 and J usage is TRBJ1-5; weak D call: TRBD1 (5 bases). There are 16 residues in the CDR3. Looked up from germline, CDR1 is LNHNV and CDR2 is YYDKDF (reference sequence).

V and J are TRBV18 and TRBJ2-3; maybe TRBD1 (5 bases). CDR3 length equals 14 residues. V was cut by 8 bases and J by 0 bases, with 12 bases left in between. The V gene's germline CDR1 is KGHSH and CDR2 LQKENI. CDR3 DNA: TGTGCCAGCCCTCTCGACAGTAGCACAGATACGCAGTATTTT. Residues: CASPLDSSTDTQYF.

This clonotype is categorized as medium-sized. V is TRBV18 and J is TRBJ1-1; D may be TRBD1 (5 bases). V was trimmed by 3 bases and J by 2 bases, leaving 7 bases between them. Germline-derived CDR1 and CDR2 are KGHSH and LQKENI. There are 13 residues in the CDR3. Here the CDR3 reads CASSPTGNTEAFF. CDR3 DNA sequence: TGTGCCAGCTCACCTACAGGAAACACTGAAGCTTTCTTT.

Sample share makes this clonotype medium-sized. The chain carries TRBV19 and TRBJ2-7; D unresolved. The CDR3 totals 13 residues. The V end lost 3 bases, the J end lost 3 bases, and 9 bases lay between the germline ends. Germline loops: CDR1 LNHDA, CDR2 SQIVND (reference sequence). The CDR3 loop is CASSMWLNYEQYF. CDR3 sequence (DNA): TGTGCCAGTAGTATGTGGCTGAACTACGAGCAGTACTTC.

CDR3 coding DNA: TGTGTTAGCACCGCAGGAGGCCGGGAAACTCAGTACTTC. The encoded protein is CVSTAGGRETQYF. V and J are TRBV5-4 and TRBJ2-7, with D possibly matching TRBD2 (5 bases). Germline V CDR1 and CDR2: SGHNT, YYREEE (reference sequence). CDR3 length: 13 amino acids.